The T cell receptor (beta chain) under discussion was sequenced for a study of T-cell memory formation after mild COVID-19 (dated by TCRdb to the early 2020s). About the investigation overall: Most TCR sequence clusters were specific to one of the two donors. In two donors, T-cell clones that expanded and contracted after mild COVID-19 were followed by sequencing TCRalpha and TCRbeta repertoires longitudinally. Two young, previously healthy adult volunteers, one female and one male, were included in the cohort. Study-wide findings and limitations: The second-wave clones that peaked on day 37 were not confirmed to be SARS-CoV-2 specific. The study included only a couple of mild cases, and larger cohorts that include severe cases with pre-infection samples were judged to be necessary. From day 15 to 85, contracting clones showed balanced CD4/CD8 phenotypes, whereas a second wave of clones that expanded from day 15 to 37 leaned towards CD4+. Some responding clones were detected in pre-infection memory, suggesting pre-existing cross-reactive memory T cells joined the SARS-CoV-2 response. Contracting CD4+ clones were located mainly in the CM and EM memory subsets, whereas CD8+ clones were found to be enriched in EMRA.

Sequenced using an Illumina NovaSeq 6000. TCRalpha and TCRbeta cDNA libraries were built by 5'RACE with constant-segment primers, adding sample barcodes and unique molecular identifiers. RNA was extracted from every sample with Trizol reagent. Library amplification was performed in two PCR steps, and a second sample barcode and Illumina TruSeq adapters were introduced in the second step. Sequencing of libraries was performed on an Illumina NovaSeq with 2 x 150 bp paired-end reads. The paper's processing steps were these. Reads were demultiplexed and collapsed into UMI-guided consensus sequences with migec v1.2.7. With mixcr v2.1.11, UMI consensuses were aligned to TRA and TRB V and J templates and assembled into clonotypes. A clonotype was counted as expanded or contracted only if both edgeR and NoisET called the change significant, with noise models trained on biological replicates. For edgeR calls, the thresholds were a false discovery rate-adjusted p below 0.01 and a log2 fold-change of 1. As an exploratory analysis of dynamics, PCA with hierarchical clustering was applied to max-normalized trajectories of the 1000 most abundant clonotypes. Separately sequenced CD4+ and CD8+ repertoires were used to assign the CD4 or CD8 phenotype of responding clones. The public sequencing data were trimmed at Q25 with fastp and processed into clonotypes with MiXCR by TCRdb, which kept only in-frame beta chains. Entries are consolidated by CDR3 protein sequence, retaining the most common genes and DNA. The V and J calls come from TCRdb's annotation, not from the publication. For this sample there are about 150,000 distinct CDR3 sequences; roughly 24% appear just once. The ten largest clones represent roughly a quarter of the sample.

Comment on this clonotype: The antigen it recognizes is unknown. Base qualities are not provided; no much larger clone lies one nucleotide away.

Ficoll-Paque density gradient centrifugation was used to isolate PBMCs. V and J lose 2 bases and 4 bases, and a span of 6 bases separates them. The germline V gene supplies CDR1 MNHEY and CDR2 SVGEGT. From cysteine to phenylalanine, the CDR3 is 12 amino acids long. Here the CDR3 DNA is all that survives: 36 bases in frame from base 1. This clonotype was obtained from an adult woman who had mild COVID-19 (a few samples of this study predate the infection). The sample titles of this study are shuffled in the database, so cell type and time point are left out; the donor was told from shared clones. Here the chain combines TRBV6-2 or TRBV6-3 and TRBJ2-7; a confident D gene designation cannot be given. The sequenced sample consisted of PBMCs or a T cell subset sorted from them (not recorded which). CDR3 loop: CASSYPTYEQYF. The nucleotide sequence is given as TGTGCCAGCAGTTACCCGACGTACGAGCAGTACTTC.